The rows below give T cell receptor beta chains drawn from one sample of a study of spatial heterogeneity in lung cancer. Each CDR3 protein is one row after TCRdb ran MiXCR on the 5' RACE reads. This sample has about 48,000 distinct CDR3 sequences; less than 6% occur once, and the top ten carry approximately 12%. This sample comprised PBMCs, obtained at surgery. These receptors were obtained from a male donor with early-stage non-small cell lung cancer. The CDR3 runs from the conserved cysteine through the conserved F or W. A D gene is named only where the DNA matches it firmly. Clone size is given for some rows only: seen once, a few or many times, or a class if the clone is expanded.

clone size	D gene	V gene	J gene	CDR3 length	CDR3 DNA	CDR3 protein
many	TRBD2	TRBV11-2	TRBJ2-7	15	TGTGCCAGCAGCCCGGGGGGACTCTCTCTTCAGGGGCAGTACTTC	CASSPGGLSLQGQYF
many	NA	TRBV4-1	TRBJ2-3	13	TGCGCCAGCAGCCAAGATCGCCCGGATACGCAGTATTTT	CASSQDRPDTQYF
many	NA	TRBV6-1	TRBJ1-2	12	TGTGCCAGCAGTGTAGAGGGGTTTGGCTACACCTTC	CASSVEGFGYTF
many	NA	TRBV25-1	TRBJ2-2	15	TGTGCCAGCAGTGAGCCAGGGTCAAGCACCGGGGAGCTGTTTTTT	CASSEPGSSTGELFF
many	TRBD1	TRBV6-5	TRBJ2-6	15	TGTGCCAGCAGTCCATCAATACAGGGGGTGAGCGTCCTGACTTTC	CASSPSIQGVSVLTF
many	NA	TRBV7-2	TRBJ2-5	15	TGTGCCAGCAGCTTAGTCCCTTCCTCGCCAGAGACCCAGTACTTC	CASSLVPSSPETQYF
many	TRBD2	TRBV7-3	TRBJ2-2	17	TGTGCCAGCAGCCCGATGGTGGCGGGAGGGCCCACCGGGGAGCTGTTTTTT	CASSPMVAGGPTGELFF
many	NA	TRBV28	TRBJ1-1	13	TGTGCCAGCAGTTACGCTTGGGGTACTGAAGCTTTCTTT	CASSYAWGTEAFF
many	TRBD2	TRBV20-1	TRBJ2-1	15	TGCAGTGCTGCCCGGAGGGGGCAGCGGGAGGGCAAGCAGTTCTTC	CSAARRGQREGKQFF
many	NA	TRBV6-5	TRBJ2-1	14	TGTGCCAGCAGTTACGTGGGGCTGGGCAATGAGCAGTTCTTC	CASSYVGLGNEQFF
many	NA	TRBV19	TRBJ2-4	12	TGTGCCAGTAGTATGGCGCTGGGCATTCAGTACTTC	CASSMALGIQYF
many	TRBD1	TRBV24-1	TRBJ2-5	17	TGTGCCACCAGTGATCGACCGGGACAGGGGATGAAGGAGACCCAGTACTTC	CATSDRPGQGMKETQYF
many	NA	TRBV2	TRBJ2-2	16	TGTGCCAGCAGGGGGAAGTCCGCACGAAGCACCGGGGAGCTGTTTTTT	CASRGKSARSTGELFF
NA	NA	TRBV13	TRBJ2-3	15	TGTGCCAGCAGCTTATCCGAGCGTGGCACAGATACGCAGTATTTT	CASSLSERGTDTQYF
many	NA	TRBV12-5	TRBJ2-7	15	TGTGCTAGTGGTTTGTTGCCGGGCGTATCCTACGAGCAGTACTTC	CASGLLPGVSYEQYF
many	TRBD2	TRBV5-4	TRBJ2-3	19	TGTGCCAGCAGCACGGGGACTAGCGGGAGGGCCGGAGGATCAGATACGCAGTATTTT	CASSTGTSGRAGGSDTQYF
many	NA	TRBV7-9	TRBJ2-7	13	TGTGCCAGCAGCCCGCCGGACAGTTACGAGCAGTACTTC	CASSPPDSYEQYF
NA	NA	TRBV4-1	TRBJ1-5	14	TGCGCCAGCAGCCCGCTTATGGGAGAACAGCCCCAGCATTTT	CASSPLMGEQPQHF
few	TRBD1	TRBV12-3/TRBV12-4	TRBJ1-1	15	TGTGCCAGCAGTTTAGGGACAGGGAGGGCCACTGAAGCTTTCTTT	CASSLGTGRATEAFF
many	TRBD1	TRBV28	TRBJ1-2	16	TGTGCCAGCAGCGGGACAGGGGGCAAGTTGAGTGATGGCTACACCTTC	CASSGTGGKLSDGYTF
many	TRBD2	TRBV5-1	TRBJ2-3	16	TGCGCCAGCAGGGACCGGACTAGCGGGAGCACAGATACGCAGTATTTT	CASRDRTSGSTDTQYF
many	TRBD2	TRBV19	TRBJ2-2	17	TGTGCCAGTAGTATATTGACTAGCGGGGTGAACACCGGGGAGCTGTTTTTT	CASSILTSGVNTGELFF
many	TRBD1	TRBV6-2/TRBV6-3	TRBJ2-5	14	TGTGCCAGCAGAAGGGACAGGGGACAGGAGACCCAGTACTTC	CASRRDRGQETQYF
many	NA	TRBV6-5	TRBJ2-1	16	TGTGCCAGCAGTTACGGGGGGGCGTTCTCCTACAATGAGCAGTTCTTC	CASSYGGAFSYNEQFF
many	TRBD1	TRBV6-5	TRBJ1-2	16	TGTGCCTCCCGGCCGGGACAGGCGCCGGCCTCTTATGGCTACACCTTC	CASRPGQAPASYGYTF
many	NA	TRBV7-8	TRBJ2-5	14	TGTGCCAGCAGCTTAGACAGGGGGGGTGAGACCCAGTACTTC	CASSLDRGGETQYF
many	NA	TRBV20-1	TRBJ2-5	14	TGCAGTGCCGCCCACCTACCTGGGGGAGAGACCCAGTACTTC	CSAAHLPGGETQYF
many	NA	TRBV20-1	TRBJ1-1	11	TGCAGTGCTAGAGATCGCTATGAAGCTTTCTTT	CSARDRYEAFF
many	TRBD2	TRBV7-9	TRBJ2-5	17	TGTGCCAGCAGCCCCCAAGTAAGGCGGGAGCCCCGGGAGACCCAGTACTTC	CASSPQVRREPRETQYF
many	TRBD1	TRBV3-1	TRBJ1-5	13	TGTGCCAGCAGCCAGACAGGGTTCCAGCCCCAGCATTTT	CASSQTGFQPQHF
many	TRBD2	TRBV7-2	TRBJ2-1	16	TGTGCCAGCAGCATAGGTTGGAGCGGGGGATACAATGAGCAGTTCTTC	CASSIGWSGGYNEQFF
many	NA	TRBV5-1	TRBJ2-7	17	TGCGCCAGCAGCTTGATTACCGGGACAAGGTACTCCTACGAGCAGTACTTC	CASSLITGTRYSYEQYF
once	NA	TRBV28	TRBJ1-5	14	TGTGCCAGCAGTTCGGATGTTAGCAATCAGCCCCAGCATTTT	CASSSDVSNQPQHF
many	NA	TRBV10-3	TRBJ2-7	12	TGTGCCATCAGTGAAGGAGGTTACGAGCAGTACTTC	CAISEGGYEQYF
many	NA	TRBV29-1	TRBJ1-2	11	TGCAGCGTTGGTACGGATTATGGCTACACCTTC	CSVGTDYGYTF
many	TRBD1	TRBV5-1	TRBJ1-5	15	TGCGCCAGCAGCCCCGGGACAGGGAGCAATCAGCCCCAGCATTTT	CASSPGTGSNQPQHF
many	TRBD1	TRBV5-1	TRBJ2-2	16	TGCGCCAGCCGACATACCGGGACAGGGGGCGGCGGGGAGCTGTTTTTT	CASRHTGTGGGGELFF
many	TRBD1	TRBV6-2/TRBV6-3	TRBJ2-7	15	TGTGCCAGCACTCCCCCCACAGGGGGCCTCTACGAGCAGTACTTC	CASTPPTGGLYEQYF
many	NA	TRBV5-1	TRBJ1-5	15	TGCGCCAGCAGCCTGGGTGAGACTCGCAATCAGCCCCAGCATTTT	CASSLGETRNQPQHF
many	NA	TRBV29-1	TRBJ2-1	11	TGCAGCGGGGACGATTACAATGAGCAGTTCTTC	CSGDDYNEQFF
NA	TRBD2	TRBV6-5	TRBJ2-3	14	TGTGCCAGCAGAAGCGGGGGGGACAAAGATACGCAGTATTTT	CASRSGGDKDTQYF
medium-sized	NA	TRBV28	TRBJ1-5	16	TGTGCCAGCAGTGAACGACGTGCGGGTAGTACTCAGCCCCAGCATTTT	CASSERRAGSTQPQHF
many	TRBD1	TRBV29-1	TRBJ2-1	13	TGCAGCGTTGGACAGGGTCTAAGGAATGAGCAGTTCTTC	CSVGQGLRNEQFF
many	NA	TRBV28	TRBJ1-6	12	TGTGCCAGCAGACCGAGTAATTCACCCCTCCACTTT	CASRPSNSPLHF
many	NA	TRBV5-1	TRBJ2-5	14	TGCGCCAGCAGCTTGGGAACAGGGTTTGAGACCCAGTACTTC	CASSLGTGFETQYF
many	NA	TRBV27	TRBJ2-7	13	TGTGCCAGCATGGGCGGGAATTCCTACGAGCAGTACTTC	CASMGGNSYEQYF
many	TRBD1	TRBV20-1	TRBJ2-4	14	TGCAGTGCACAAACGGACAGGGCCAAAAACATTCAGTACTTC	CSAQTDRAKNIQYF
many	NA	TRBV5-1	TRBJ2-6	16	TGCGCCAGCAGCTTAACTTTGATGTCTGGGGCCAACGTCCTGACTTTC	CASSLTLMSGANVLTF
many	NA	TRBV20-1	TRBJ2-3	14	TGCAGTGCTAGCGAGACAGGCGCGGGGGATACGCAGTATTTT	CSASETGAGDTQYF
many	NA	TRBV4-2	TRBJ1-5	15	TGTGCCAGCAGCCCCGGGACGGCGCCAAATCAGCCCCAGCATTTT	CASSPGTAPNQPQHF
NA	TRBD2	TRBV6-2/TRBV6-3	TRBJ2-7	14	TGTGCCAGCAGAGGAGCGGGAGGAATCTACGAGCAGTACTTC	CASRGAGGIYEQYF